The T cell receptor beta chain under discussion was sequenced for a study of control samples from healthy donors and cancer patients. The assay was immunoSEQ multiplex PCR, and TCRdb's table has in-frame clones only and misses some. The data contain around 75,000 clones, over 75% of them singletons. Germline CDR1 reads MDHEN; CDR2 reads SYDVKM. The CDR3 has 15 residues. Trimming pared 2 bases from V and 0 bases from J, leaving 10 bases between. This TCR came from a man in his fifties in good health. The sample was blood. The rearrangement uses TRBV28 and TRBJ1-1; D is unresolved. The CDR3: CASSLLGGLNTEAFF. CDR3 DNA sequence: TGTGCCAGCAGTTTACTGGGAGGGTTGAACACTGAAGCTTTCTTT.